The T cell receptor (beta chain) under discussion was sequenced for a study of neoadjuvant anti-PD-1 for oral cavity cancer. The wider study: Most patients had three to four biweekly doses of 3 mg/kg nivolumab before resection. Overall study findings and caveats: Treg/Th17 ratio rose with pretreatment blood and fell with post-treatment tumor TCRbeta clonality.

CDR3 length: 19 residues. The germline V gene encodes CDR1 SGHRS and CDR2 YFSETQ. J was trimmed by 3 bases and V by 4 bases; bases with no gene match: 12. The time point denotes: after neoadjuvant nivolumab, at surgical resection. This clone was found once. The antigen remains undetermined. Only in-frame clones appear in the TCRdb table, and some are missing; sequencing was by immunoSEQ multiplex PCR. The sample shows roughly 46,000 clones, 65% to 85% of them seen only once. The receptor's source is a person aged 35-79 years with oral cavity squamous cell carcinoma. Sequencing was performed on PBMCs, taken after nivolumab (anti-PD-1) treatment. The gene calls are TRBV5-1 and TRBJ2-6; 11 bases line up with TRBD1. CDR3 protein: CASSTPGQGGGGGANVLTF. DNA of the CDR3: TGCGCCAGCAGCACGCCGGGACAGGGGGGTGGTGGTGGGGCCAACGTCCTGACTTTC.